The 11 T cell receptor beta chains below come from one sample, sequenced in a study of graft-versus-host responses after intestinal transplantation. Their target antigens are unknown. TCRdb's copy holds only in-frame clones and misses some; the assay was immunoSEQ multiplex PCR. The data show tens of thousands of clones, with 80% to 90% seen just once and 0.55% to 0.65% held by the top ten. Source: unstimulated CD4+ T cells sorted from spleen or lymph node cells, taken before transplant. The receptors here all came from a human donor who was the organ donor for an intestinal transplant.

The V call is TRBV20-1, the J call TRBJ1-1, with TRBD1 as a possible D gene (6 bases). Trimming left V 3 bases short and J 6 bases short, with 8 bases between. CDR3 length equals 11 residues. Germline V CDR1 and CDR2: DFQATT, SNEGSKA (reference sequence). Here the CDR3 DNA reads TGCAGTGCTAGGGCAGGGGCTGAAGCTTTCTTT. Translating gives CSARAGAEAFF.

The V call is TRBV7-9, the J call TRBJ1-1; no clear D. The CDR3 runs 13 residues. V was pared by 5 bases and J by 5 bases, with 12 bases between. Germline assignment: CDR1 SEHNR and CDR2 FQNEAQ (reference sequence). CDR3 sequence reads: CASSKIEGTEAFF. The CDR3 DNA reads TGTGCCAGCAGCAAAATCGAGGGTACTGAAGCTTTCTTT.

This rearrangement joins TRBV5-8 to TRBJ2-3; D might be TRBD2 (5 bases). V lost 0 bases, J lost 6 bases, and 14 bases lay in between. This CDR3 is built from 15 residues. From germline, CDR1 is SGHTS and CDR2 YDEGEE. The CDR3 reads CASSLAEGPRDTQYF. In DNA, the CDR3 is TGTGCCAGCAGCTTGGCAGAGGGCCCCCGGGATACGCAGTATTTT.

The J gene is TRBJ2-4, the V gene TRBV25-1; tentatively, D is TRBD1 (5 bases). Germline V lookup: CDR1 MGHDK, CDR2 SYGVNS. The CDR3 is 15 amino acids. V lost 1 base and J lost 9, with 16 bases in between. CDR3 loop: CASSEFGRDVGIQYF. DNA of the CDR3: TGTGCCAGCAGTGAATTCGGCAGGGATGTTGGCATTCAGTACTTC.

There are a few counts of this clone. V usage is TRBV6-5 and J usage is TRBJ2-7; 8 nucleotides align to TRBD2. CDR1 and CDR2 from the germline V gene are MNHEY and SVGAGI. V was pared by 6 bases and J by 3 bases, with 7 bases of the junction left unmatched. CDR3 size: 14 residues. The CDR3 spells CASSPQRENYEQYF. Written as DNA, the CDR3 is TGTGCCAGCAGCCCCCAGCGGGAGAACTACGAGCAGTACTTC.

The chain combines TRBV9 with TRBJ2-2; maybe TRBD1 (5 bases). Germline CDR1 reads SGDLS; CDR2 reads YYNGEE. This CDR3 spans 15 amino acids. With 1 base removed from V and 1 base from J, the gap between germline ends came to 8 bases. CDR3 sequence: CASSVWGGNTGELFF. The DNA of the CDR3 is TGTGCCAGCAGCGTATGGGGCGGGAACACCGGGGAGCTGTTTTTT. Using reference TRBV9 and TRBJ2-2 for the parts outside the CDR3, the full variable domain is DSGVTQTPKHLITATGQRVTLRCSPRSGDLSVYWYQQSLDQGLQFLIQYYNGEERAKGNILERFSAQQFPDLHSELNLSSLELGDSALYFCASSVWGGNTGELFFGEGSRLTVL.

The V and J genes are TRBV9 and TRBJ2-7; D uncertain. The V end lost 8 bases, the J end lost 3 bases, and 12 bases lay between the germline ends. CDR1 and CDR2 (germline): SGDLS, YYNGEE. The CDR3 length is 12 residues. The CDR3, as DNA: TGTGCCAGTCCTTCCCCTAACTACGAGCAGTACTTC. It specifies CASPSPNYEQYF.

DNA of the CDR3: TGTGCCATAAAACGATCAGGGGGCAATGAAGCTTTCTTT. Translated, it gives CAIKRSGGNEAFF. The J gene is TRBJ1-1, the V gene TRBV10-3, with 8 bases lining up with TRBD1. This CDR3 region has 13 residues. Germline lookup yields CDR1 ENHRY and CDR2 SYGVKD. Trimming took 9 bases from V and 7 from J; bases not matched to a gene: 10.

The V call is TRBV27, the J call TRBJ1-2; no clear D gene. Germline assignment: CDR1 MNHEY and CDR2 SMNVEV (reference sequence). The V end lost 0 bases, the J end lost 5 bases, and 19 bases lay between the germline ends. The CDR3 consists of 17 residues. The CDR3 bases are TGTGCCAGCAGTTTATCCTCTACTTCCCAGGTCACGTATGGCTACACCTTC. It yields the protein CASSLSSTSQVTYGYTF.

This rearrangement joins TRBV5-1 to TRBJ2-3, with 7 bases fitting TRBD1. Germline CDR1 reads SGHRS; CDR2 reads YFSETQ. This CDR3 is 16 amino acids long. J was trimmed by 2 bases and V by 0 bases; bases with no gene match: 6. The CDR3 is CASSLGVGGSTDTQYF. The CDR3 DNA reads TGCGCCAGCAGCTTGGGGGTAGGGGGCTCCACAGATACGCAGTATTTT.

Here the CDR3 reads CASRTTGNTEAFF. CDR3 in DNA: TGTGCCAGCAGGACGACAGGGAACACTGAAGCTTTCTTT. The chain links TRBV28 to TRBJ1-1; TRBD1 might be the D (6 bases). V gave up 6 bases and J gave up 1 base, with 9 bases separating them. Germline V gene lookup returns CDR1 MDHEN and CDR2 SYDVKM. The CDR3 is 13 residues long.